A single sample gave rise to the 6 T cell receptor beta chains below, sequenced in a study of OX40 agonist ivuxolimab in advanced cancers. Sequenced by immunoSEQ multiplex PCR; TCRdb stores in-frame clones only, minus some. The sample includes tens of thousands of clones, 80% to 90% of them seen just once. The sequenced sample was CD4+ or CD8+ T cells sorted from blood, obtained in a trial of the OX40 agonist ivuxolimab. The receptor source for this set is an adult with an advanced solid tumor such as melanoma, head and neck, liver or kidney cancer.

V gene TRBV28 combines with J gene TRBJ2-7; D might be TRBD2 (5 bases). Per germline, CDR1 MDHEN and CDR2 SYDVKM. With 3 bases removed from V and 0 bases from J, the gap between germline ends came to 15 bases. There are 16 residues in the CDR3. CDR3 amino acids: CASSFNLAFLSYEQYF. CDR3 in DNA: TGTGCCAGCAGTTTCAATCTAGCCTTCCTCTCCTACGAGCAGTACTTC. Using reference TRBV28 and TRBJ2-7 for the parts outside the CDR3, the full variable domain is DVKVTQSSRYLVKRTGEKVFLECVQDMDHENMFWYRQDPGLGLRLIYFSYDVKMKEKGDIPEGYSVSREKKERFSLILESASTNQTSMYLCASSFNLAFLSYEQYFGPGTRLTVT.

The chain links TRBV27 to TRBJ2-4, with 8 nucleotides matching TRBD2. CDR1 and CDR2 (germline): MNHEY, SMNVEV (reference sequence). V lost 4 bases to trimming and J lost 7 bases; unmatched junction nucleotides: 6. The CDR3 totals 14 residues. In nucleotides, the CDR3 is TGTGCCAGCAGTTCGGTCCGGGAGGGGAACATTCAGTACTTC. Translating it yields CASSSVREGNIQYF.

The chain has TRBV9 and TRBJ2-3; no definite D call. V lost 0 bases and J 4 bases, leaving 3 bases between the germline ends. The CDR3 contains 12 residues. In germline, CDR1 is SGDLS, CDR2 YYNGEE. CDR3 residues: CASSVGSDTQYF. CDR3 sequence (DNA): TGTGCCAGCAGCGTAGGATCAGATACGCAGTATTTT.

This CDR3 reads CASRNRGEETQYF. As DNA, the CDR3 is TGTGCCAGTAGAAACAGGGGTGAAGAGACCCAGTACTTC. V and J are TRBV19 and TRBJ2-5, with 7 bases fitting TRBD1. After removal of 6 bases from V and 3 bases from J, the junction contained 4 bases not matched to a gene. This CDR3 is built from 13 residues. The germline gives CDR1 LNHDA, CDR2 SQIVND (reference sequence).

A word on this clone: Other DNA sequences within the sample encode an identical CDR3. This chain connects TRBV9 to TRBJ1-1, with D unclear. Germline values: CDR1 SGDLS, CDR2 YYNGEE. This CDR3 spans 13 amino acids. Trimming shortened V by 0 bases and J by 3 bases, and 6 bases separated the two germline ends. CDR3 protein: CASSVGGYTEAFF. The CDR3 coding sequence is TGTGCCAGCAGCGTAGGAGGGTACACTGAAGCTTTCTTT.

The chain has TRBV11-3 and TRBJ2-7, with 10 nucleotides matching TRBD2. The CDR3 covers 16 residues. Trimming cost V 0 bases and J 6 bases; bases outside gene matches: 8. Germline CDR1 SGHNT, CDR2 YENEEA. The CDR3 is CASSLDSTLAGAEQYF. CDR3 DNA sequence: TGTGCCAGCAGCTTAGATTCGACGCTAGCGGGAGCCGAGCAGTACTTC. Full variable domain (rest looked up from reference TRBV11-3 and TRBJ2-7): EAGVVQSPRYKIIEKKQPVAFWCNPISGHNTLYWYLQNLGQGPELLIRYENEEAVDDSQLPKDRFSAERLKGVDSTLKIQPAELGDSAVYLCASSLDSTLAGAEQYFGPGTRLTVT.